Shown below are 20 T cell receptor beta chains from a single sample sequenced in a study of shared clonotypes between healthy human individuals. Sequencing was performed with immunoSEQ multiplex PCR; in TCRdb, only in-frame clones are kept and a portion is missing. The sample has 2 million or so clones, roughly 95% seen once. The sample was naive CD4+ T cells sorted from blood. As to subset: CD45RA+ positively selected. The receptors derive from a man aged 18 to 35 in good health.

V gene TRBV28 combines with J gene TRBJ2-7; D is perhaps TRBD1 (6 bases). V was trimmed by 7 bases and J by 0 bases, leaving 16 bases between them. Germline CDR1 and CDR2: MDHEN and SYDVKM. The length of the CDR3 is 15 residues. CDR3 nucleotide sequence: TGTGCCAGCACCCTCAACAGGGTAAGCTCCTACGAGCAGTACTTC. Translating it yields CASTLNRVSSYEQYF.

This clone was counted a few times. In the same sample, other DNA sequences code for this CDR3. The J gene is TRBJ1-5, the V gene TRBV29-1, with D perhaps TRBD1 (6 bases). The germline V and J ends were trimmed by 6 bases and 4 bases, with 10 bases remaining between them. There are 12 residues in the CDR3. CDR1 and CDR2 from the germline V gene are SQVTM and ANQGSEA. The CDR3 coding sequence is TGCAGCGTCGGACAGCCTAATCAGCCCCAGCATTTT. It encodes CSVGQPNQPQHF.

The CDR3 reads CASSDSRQINNSPLHF. As DNA, the CDR3 is TGTGCCAGCAGTGATAGTAGACAGATCAATAATTCACCCCTCCACTTT. The gene calls are TRBV25-1 and TRBJ1-6; possibly TRBD1 for D (5 bases). Germline loops: CDR1 MGHDK, CDR2 SYGVNS. V shed 3 bases and J shed 5 bases, with 14 bases lying between them. The CDR3 sequence is 16 residues long. Together with reference TRBV25-1 and TRBJ1-6, the CDR3 gives the full variable domain: EADIYQTPRYLVIGTGKKITLECSQTMGHDKMYWYQQDPGMELHLIHYSYGVNSTEKGDLSSESTVSRIRTEHFPLTLESARPSHTSQYLCASSDSRQINNSPLHFGNGTRLTVT.

The V and J genes are TRBV5-4 and TRBJ2-3; 7 bases line up with TRBD2. Germline loops: CDR1 SGHNT, CDR2 YYREEE (reference sequence). V gave up 3 bases and J gave up 6 bases; unmatched junction bases: 7. This CDR3 has 14 amino acids. This CDR3 is CASSSPGEGDTQYF. The CDR3 DNA sequence: TGTGCCAGCAGCTCCCCGGGGGAGGGGGATACGCAGTATTTT.

The V gene is TRBV28, the J gene TRBJ1-6, with D possibly TRBD1 on 5 matching bases. With 1 base removed from V and 11 bases from J, the gap between germline ends came to 12 bases. The CDR3 has 14 residues. Germline values: CDR1 MDHEN, CDR2 SYDVKM. The CDR3, as DNA: TGTGCCAGCAGTTTATTAAAAGGGGCCCCACCCCTCCACTTT. It yields the protein CASSLLKGAPPLHF. Looking up the rest from reference TRBV28 and TRBJ1-6 gives the full variable domain: DVKVTQSSRYLVKRTGEKVFLECVQDMDHENMFWYRQDPGLGLRLIYFSYDVKMKEKGDIPEGYSVSREKKERFSLILESASTNQTSMYLCASSLLKGAPPLHFGNGTRLTVT.

This chain joins TRBV4-1 and TRBJ2-7, with 10 bases matching TRBD2. The CDR3 is made up of 14 amino acids. V lost 5 bases and J lost 3; bases outside the gene matches: 4. Germline V lookup: CDR1 MGHRA, CDR2 YSYEKL. The CDR3 reads CASSDPSGGYEQYF. The CDR3 DNA reads as TGCGCCAGCAGCGATCCTAGCGGGGGCTACGAGCAGTACTTC.

The J gene is TRBJ1-1, the V gene TRBV29-1; a possible D gene is TRBD1 (6 bases). This CDR3 is 12 amino acids long. The germline gives CDR1 SQVTM, CDR2 ANQGSEA. The CDR3 is CSGGGQSTEAFF. The CDR3 DNA is TGCAGTGGGGGCGGACAAAGCACTGAAGCTTTCTTT. Variable domain in full (rest from reference TRBV29-1 and TRBJ1-1): SAVISQKPSRDICQRGTSLTIQCQVDSQVTMMFWYRQQPGQSLTLIATANQGSEATYESGFVIDKFPISRPNLTFSTLTVSNMSPEDSSIYLCSGGGQSTEAFFGQGTRLTVV.

J is TRBJ2-2 and V is TRBV5-1, with no clear D. The CDR3 is 15 amino acids. CDR1 and CDR2 from the germline V gene are SGHRS and YFSETQ. Trimming stripped 6 bases from V and 4 bases from J, with 16 bases between. The CDR3 here is CASTVKGAVTGELFF. As DNA, the CDR3 is TGCGCCAGCACGGTAAAGGGCGCGGTCACCGGGGAGCTGTTTTTT.

The V call is TRBV5-8, the J call TRBJ2-5; D unresolved. The germline V and J ends were trimmed by 4 bases and 1 base, with 11 bases remaining between them. This CDR3 is 14 amino acids long. Germline V gene sequence: CDR1 SGHTS, CDR2 YDEGEE. In DNA, the CDR3 is TGTGCCAGCAGCCCGATTGCCGCCCAAGAGACCCAGTACTTC. This codes for CASSPIAAQETQYF.

This clone was detected only a few times. The chain is built from TRBV14 and TRBJ1-5; D is perhaps TRBD1 (6 bases). CDR3 length: 17 amino acids. The V gene lost 1 base and the J gene lost 3 bases, with 16 bases spanning the gap. Germline-derived CDR1 and CDR2 are SGHDN and FVKESK. CDR3 region: CASSQVGGRGLNQPQHF. DNA for the CDR3: TGTGCCAGCAGCCAAGTTGGGGGCAGGGGCCTCAATCAGCCCCAGCATTTT.

The chain joins TRBV5-6 to TRBJ1-6; tentatively, D is TRBD1 (6 bases). There are 16 residues in the CDR3. Germline V gives CDR1 SGHDT, CDR2 YYEEEE. Trimming removed 0 bases at V and 7 bases at J, with 14 bases between. CDR3 residues: CASSLVGGGRNSPLHF. The CDR3 bases are TGTGCCAGCAGCTTGGTAGGGGGTGGGAGGAATTCACCCCTCCACTTT.

Comments on this clone: Other DNA sequences in the same sample also yield this CDR3. DNA of the CDR3: TGCGCCAGCAGCTTGTCTCCCGAGACCCAGTACTTC. It yields the protein CASSLSPETQYF. This chain connects TRBV5-1 to TRBJ2-5; D unresolved. CDR1 is SGHRS and CDR2 is YFSETQ in the germline V gene. The CDR3 length is 12 residues. Trimming took 1 base from V and 5 from J, leaving 6 bases between them.

The chain joins TRBV4-1 to TRBJ2-1, with 11 bases lining up with TRBD2. From germline, CDR1 is MGHRA and CDR2 YSYEKL. The CDR3 loop spans 14 amino acids. V shed 8 bases and J 7 bases; nucleotides not matched to a gene: 7. The CDR3 bases are TGCGCCAGCCACACTAGCGGGAGCGGAAATGAGCAGTTCTTC. Protein: CASHTSGSGNEQFF.

This rearrangement joins TRBV19 to TRBJ2-3; 9 bases fit TRBD1. The CDR3 length is 14 residues. CDR1 is LNHDA, CDR2 SQIVND, per germline (reference sequence). After removal of 5 bases from V and 4 bases from J, the junction contained 4 bases not matched to a gene. CDR3 sequence reads: CASSFRQGADTQYF. The CDR3, as DNA: TGTGCCAGTAGTTTCCGACAGGGGGCAGATACGCAGTATTTT.

The chain has TRBV6-1 and TRBJ2-5; 7 nucleotides agree with TRBD1. This CDR3 comprises 15 residues. Unmatched junction bases numbered 9, after V lost 5 bases and J lost 3 bases. Germline lookup yields CDR1 MNHNS and CDR2 SASEGT. CDR3 region: CASSPLGQTEETQYF. CDR3 nucleotides: TGTGCCAGCAGTCCCCTGGGACAGACAGAAGAGACCCAGTACTTC.

The gene calls are TRBV7-9 and TRBJ1-6; 9 bases align to TRBD1. CDR1 and CDR2 from the germline V gene are SEHNR and FQNEAQ (reference sequence). The CDR3 is 15 residues long. The trim removed 2 bases at V and 9 bases at J, leaving 5 bases unmatched. CDR3 sequence (DNA): TGTGCCAGCAGCTTAACAGGGGGCCTCGGTTCACCCCTCCACTTT. Its translation is CASSLTGGLGSPLHF. The full variable domain, rest sourced from reference TRBV7-9 and TRBJ1-6, is DTGVSQNPRHKITKRGQNVTFRCDPISEHNRLYWYRQTLGQGPEFLTYFQNEAQLEKSRLLSDRFSAERPKGSFSTLEIQRTEQGDSAMYLCASSLTGGLGSPLHFGNGTRLTVT.

The chain uses TRBV19 and TRBJ1-4; 11 nucleotides line up with TRBD1. The CDR3 extends over 18 amino acids. CDR1 is LNHDA, CDR2 SQIVND, per germline (reference sequence). Unmatched junction bases numbered 13, after V lost 6 bases and J lost 4 bases. CDR3 DNA: TGTGCCAGTAGGACCTCCAAGGACAGGGGGCAGGATAATGAAAAACTGTTTTTT. Residues: CASRTSKDRGQDNEKLFF.

This chain joins TRBV28 and TRBJ1-4; 7 positions agree with TRBD1. Germline CDR1 reads MDHEN; CDR2 reads SYDVKM. This CDR3 has 16 residues. V was pared by 5 bases and J by 0 bases, with 6 bases of the junction left unmatched. DNA for the CDR3: TGTGCCAGCAGTCCGGGACAGACGACAACTAATGAAAAACTGTTTTTT. The encoded protein is CASSPGQTTTNEKLFF.

V usage is TRBV7-9 and J usage is TRBJ2-3; unclear D gene. This CDR3 has 13 residues. V was cut by 8 bases and J by 5 bases, with 14 bases left in between. Germline V gene data show CDR1 as SEHNR and CDR2 as FQNEAQ (reference sequence). For the CDR3, the DNA is TGTGCCAGCGGCGAATTGGCGAAAGATACGCAGTATTTT. Amino acids: CASGELAKDTQYF.

CDR3 region: CASSPGTSGEQETQYF. The CDR3 DNA is TGTGCCAGCAGCCCCGGGACTAGCGGGGAACAAGAGACCCAGTACTTC. The rearrangement joins TRBV5-4 to TRBJ2-5; TRBD2 matches 13 bases. The V gene's germline CDR1 is SGHNT and CDR2 YYREEE (reference sequence). The V gene end was trimmed by 4 bases and the J gene end by 2 bases; junction bases not matched to a gene: 5. The CDR3 consists of 16 residues.